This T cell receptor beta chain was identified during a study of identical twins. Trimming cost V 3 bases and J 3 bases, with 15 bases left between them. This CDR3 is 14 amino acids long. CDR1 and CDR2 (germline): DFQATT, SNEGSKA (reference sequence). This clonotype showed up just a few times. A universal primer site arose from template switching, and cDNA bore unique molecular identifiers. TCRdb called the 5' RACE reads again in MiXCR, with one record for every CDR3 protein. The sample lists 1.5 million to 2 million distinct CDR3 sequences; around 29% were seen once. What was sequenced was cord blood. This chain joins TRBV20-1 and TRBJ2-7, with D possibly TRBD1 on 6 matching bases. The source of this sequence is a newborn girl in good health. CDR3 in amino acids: CSASGEQGSYEQYF. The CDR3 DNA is TGCAGTGCTAGCGGTGAACAGGGCAGCTACGAGCAGTACTTC.